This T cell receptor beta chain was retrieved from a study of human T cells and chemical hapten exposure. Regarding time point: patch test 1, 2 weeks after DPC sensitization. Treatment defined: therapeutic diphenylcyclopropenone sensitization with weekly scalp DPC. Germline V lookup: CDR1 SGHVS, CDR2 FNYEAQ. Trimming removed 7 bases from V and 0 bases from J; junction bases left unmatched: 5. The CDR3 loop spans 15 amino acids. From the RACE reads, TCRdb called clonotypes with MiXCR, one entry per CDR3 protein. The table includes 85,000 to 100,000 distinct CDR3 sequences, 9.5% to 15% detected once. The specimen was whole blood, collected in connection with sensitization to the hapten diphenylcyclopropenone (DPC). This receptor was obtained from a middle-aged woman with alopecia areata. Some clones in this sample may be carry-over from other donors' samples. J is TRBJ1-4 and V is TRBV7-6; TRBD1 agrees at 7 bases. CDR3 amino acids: CASTGTAATNEKLFF. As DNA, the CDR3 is TGTGCCAGCACCGGGACAGCCGCAACTAATGAAAAACTGTTTTTT.